The 24 T cell receptor beta chains below all came from one sample that was sequenced in a study of tumor-infiltrating lymphocytes in primary liver carcinoma. The authors made TCR beta cDNA from 450 to 600 ng total RNA with a constant-region primer. Modified slightly, ARM-PCR produced TCR beta libraries over three nested multiplex PCR rounds. For approximately 11 cycles apiece, the opening two PCR rounds ran with TRBV1-TRBV30 forward primers and a C-beta reverse primer. Each CDR3 protein gets one entry after TCRdb re-called the multiplex PCR reads with MiXCR. The table lists approximately 80,000 distinct CDR3 sequences, 65% to 75% of them singletons. Co-extracted RNA and DNA came from approximately 20-30 mg of unsorted bulk tissue. Sequenced sample: tumor-adjacent normal liver tissue. The receptors derive from a middle-aged man with primary liver carcinoma and hepatitis B virus infection.

As concerns this clonotype: One end of the junction does not line up with germline, which may come from a read error. The chain has TRBV2 and TRBJ2-1; possibly TRBD1 or TRBD2 for D (5 bases each). The CDR3 sequence is 14 residues long. The germline gives CDR1 SNHLY, CDR2 FYNNEI. CDR3 loop: CASNPPGPYNEQFF. The CDR3 bases are TGTGCCAGCAACCCGCCGGGACCCTACAATGAGCAGTTCTTT. Filled out from reference TRBV2 and TRBJ2-1, the complete variable domain reads EPEVTQTPSHQVTQMGQEVILRCVPISNHLYFYWYRQILGQKVEFLVSFYNNEISEKSEIFDDQFSVERPDGSNFTLKIRSTKLEDSAMYFCASNPPGPYNEQFFGPGTRLTVL.

This clonotype was seen a few times. The chain carries TRBV6-1 and TRBJ2-2; D is unclear. Trimming cost V 5 bases and J 6 bases, with 13 bases left between them. The CDR3 sequence is 14 residues long. Germline V gene data show CDR1 as MNHNS and CDR2 as SASEGT. CDR3 amino acids: CASSPTVVPGELFF. In nucleotides, the CDR3 is TGTGCCAGCAGTCCGACGGTGGTCCCCGGGGAGCTGTTTTTT.

Notes on this clonotype: The junction differs from germline at one of its ends, possibly a read error. The chain employs TRBV11-2 and TRBJ2-1; D is possibly TRBD2 (6 bases). The germline CDR1 and CDR2 sequences are SGHAT and FQNNGV. The CDR3 length is 13 residues. The CDR3 is CASNLDLLAMGFF. DNA of the CDR3: TGTGCCAGCAACTTAGATCTGCTAGCGATGGGGTTCTTC.

This clonotype has only one observation. The V and J genes are TRBV11-2 and TRBJ2-3; TRBD1 agrees at 8 bases. CDR1 and CDR2 (germline): SGHAT, FQNNGV. The CDR3 covers 15 residues. The trim removed 5 bases at V and 3 bases at J, leaving 7 bases unmatched. This CDR3 reads CASSIQTGVTDTQYF. The CDR3 nucleotides read TGTGCCAGCAGCATACAGACAGGGGTGACAGATACGCAGTATTTT.

This clonotype was seen only a few times. Compared with germline, one end of the junction differs, possibly owing to a read error. V and J are TRBV12-3 or TRBV12-4 and TRBJ2-7; possibly TRBD1 for D (6 bases). CDR3 length: 13 residues. Here the CDR3 DNA reads TGTACCAGCAGTCTTTTACAGGGTTACGAGCAATACTTC. Protein: CTSSLLQGYEQYF.

As regards this clonotype: Likely a read error: the CDR3 ends without its conserved phenylalanine or tryptophan. The rearrangement links TRBV11-2 to TRBJ2-7, with D unclear. Germline CDR1 and CDR2: SGHAT and FQNNGV. The CDR3 runs 14 residues. CDR3 nucleotide sequence: TGTGCCAGCAGCTTAATTGGTTCCGCCTACAAGCAGTACCTC. Its translation: CASSLIGSAYKQYL.

Concerning this clonotype itself: Since no conserved phenylalanine or tryptophan closes the CDR3, a read error is the likely cause. V is TRBV4-1 and J is TRBJ1-5; D remains unclear. This CDR3 is 14 amino acids long. CDR1 is MGHRA and CDR2 is YSYEKL in the germline V gene. The CDR3 region is CTSSQHNAPVAQHC. DNA of the CDR3: TGCACCAGCAGCCAACACAACGCGCCCGTGGCCCAGCATTGT.

About this clonotype: This may arise from a read error, as a much more abundant clone is one base away. The chain carries TRBV5-1 and TRBJ2-7; perhaps D is TRBD1 or TRBD2 (5 bases each). The CDR3 has 14 amino acids. Per the germline V gene, CDR1 is SGHRS and CDR2 is YFSETQ. CDR3 coding DNA: TGCGCCAGCAGCTTGGGGGACCACTCCTACGTGCAGTACTTC. Translation: CASSLGDHSYVQYF.

As concerns this clonotype: A read error may be the cause here, since a much bigger clone is one base away. The rearrangement joins TRBV28 to TRBJ2-4; D call uncertain. Trimming pared 7 bases from V and 0 bases from J, leaving 19 bases between. CDR1 is MDHEN and CDR2 is SYDVKM in the germline V gene. This CDR3 region has 17 residues. This CDR3 is CASNPPGTKIAKNIQYF. The CDR3 DNA reads TGTGCCAGCAATCCCCCGGGTACCAAAATAGCCAAAAACATTCAGTACTTC.

On this clonotype: Being one base from a much bigger clone, this may be a read error. This chain links TRBV7-8 with TRBJ2-2, with 7 bases lining up with TRBD2. The CDR3 runs 16 residues. Germline CDR1 and CDR2: SGHVS and FQNEAQ. The DNA for the CDR3 is TGTACCAGCAGCTTTGCGGGAGTCTTGAACACCGGGGAGCTGTTTTTT. This gives the protein CTSSFAGVLNTGELFF.

Worth noting for this clonotype: One end of the junction is discordant with germline, which a read error may explain. The rearrangement joins TRBV5-4 to TRBJ2-4; D possibly corresponds to TRBD1 (5 bases). The CDR3 sequence is 15 residues long. The germline V gene has CDR1 SGHNT and CDR2 YYREEE (reference sequence). The CDR3 reads CVSSLGAGGKNIQYF. Written as DNA, the CDR3 is TGTGTCAGCAGCTTAGGGGCAGGCGGAAAAAACATTCAGTACTTC.

The table lists this clonotype with a few counts. The chain carries TRBV12-3 or TRBV12-4 and TRBJ1-1, with D perhaps matching TRBD1 (5 bases). Trimming removed 5 bases from V and 6 bases from J, with 16 bases in between. This CDR3 comprises 14 residues. CDR3 sequence: CASSIGTGGAEAFF. CDR3 coding DNA: TGTGCCAGCAGTATCGGGACCGGGGGGGCTGAAGCTTTCTTT.

Concerning this clonotype itself: This CDR3 is missing its conserved last phenylalanine or tryptophan, likely due to a read error. This chain's CDR3 is CATRHTSGASTYTQYS. The CDR3 region has the DNA TGTGCCACCAGGCACACTAGCGGGGCTAGCACATATACGCAGTATTCT. The chain carries TRBV10-3 and TRBJ2-3; 10 nucleotides line up with TRBD2. The CDR3 has 16 amino acids. CDR1 and CDR2 from the germline V gene are ENHRY and SYGVKD.

CDR3 bases: TGCAGTGCTTCCCCGCAGGGGGCGAACACCGGGGAGCTGTTTTTT. It encodes CSASPQGANTGELFF. The chain is built from TRBV20-1 and TRBJ2-2; 7 bases line up with TRBD1. CDR1 and CDR2 from the germline V gene are DFQATT and SNEGSKA (reference sequence). J gave up 0 bases and V 5 bases, and 6 bases lay outside the gene matches. The length of the CDR3 is 15 residues.

In the case of this clonotype: At one boundary the junction diverges from the germline segment, which might be a read error. The chain is built from TRBV11-2 and TRBJ2-3; D gene uncertain. This CDR3 spans 15 amino acids. Germline V lookup: CDR1 SGHAT, CDR2 FQNNGV. The CDR3 region is CASSLEYQITDAQYF. For the CDR3, the DNA is TGTGCCAGCAGTCTCGAATACCAAATCACAGATGCGCAGTATTTT.

Comments on this clonotype: This may be a read error, as it is one base from a much larger clone. The V gene is TRBV11-2, the J gene TRBJ2-1; D gene unclear. V was trimmed by 6 bases and J by 7 bases, leaving 16 bases between them. Germline CDR1 reads SGHAT; CDR2 reads FQNNGV. The CDR3 totals 14 residues. This CDR3 reads CASSSSGPGNEQFF. CDR3 sequence (DNA): TGTGCCAGCAGTTCATCGGGCCCTGGGAATGAGCAGTTCTTC.

The chain employs TRBV6-2 or TRBV6-3 and TRBJ2-1; TRBD2 aligns across 7 bases. From germline, CDR1 is MNHEY and CDR2 SVGEGT. Trimming at V came to 6 bases and at J to 8 bases, leaving 10 bases not matched to a gene. The CDR3 has 14 amino acids. DNA of the CDR3: TGTGCCAGCAGCTCCCACCCGACTAGCCATGAGCAGTTCTTC. This encodes CASSSHPTSHEQFF.

Regarding this clonotype: An end of the junction does not agree with germline; a read error may underlie this. The genes are TRBV11-2 and TRBJ2-7, with D perhaps TRBD1 (5 bases). Germline-derived CDR1 and CDR2 are SGHAT and FQNNGV. The CDR3 runs 14 residues. CDR3 DNA sequence: TGTGCCATCAGCTCTAACAGGAACTCCTACGAGCAGCACTTC. Translated: CAISSNRNSYEQHF.

As concerns this clonotype: A much larger clone differs from this one at a single base, so this may be a read error. V is TRBV11-2 and J is TRBJ2-5; 9 nucleotides match TRBD1. Germline V gene lookup returns CDR1 SGHAT and CDR2 FQNNGV. With 7 bases clipped from V and 5 bases from J, the junction kept 11 bases outside the gene matches. This CDR3 is built from 15 residues. CDR3 sequence: CASNRTGARHETQYF. The CDR3 DNA sequence: TGTGCCAGCAACAGGACAGGGGCCAGGCATGAGACCCAGTACTTC.

This clonotype showed up many times. CDR3 sequence reads: CASSFLAGALTDTQYF. Written as DNA, the CDR3 is TGTGCCAGCAGCTTCCTAGCGGGAGCACTCACAGATACGCAGTATTTT. The rearrangement joins TRBV11-2 to TRBJ2-3; 10 positions agree with TRBD2. The CDR3 has 16 residues. J was trimmed by 2 bases and V by 3 bases; bases with no gene match: 5. Germline V gene sequence: CDR1 SGHAT, CDR2 FQNNGV. Using reference TRBV11-2 and TRBJ2-3 for the parts outside the CDR3, the full variable domain is EAGVAQSPRYKIIEKRQSVAFWCNPISGHATLYWYQQILGQGPKLLIQFQNNGVVDDSQLPKDRFSAERLKGVDSTLKIQPAKLEDSAVYLCASSFLAGALTDTQYFGPGTRLTVL.

In regard to this clonotype: In this CDR3 the conserved last residue, phenylalanine or tryptophan, is missing, so a read error is likely. No DNA is shown, since the ends of the CDR3 on it are uncertain; the CDR3 is the one TCRdb lists. This chain joins TRBV29-1 and TRBJ1-5; the D call TRBD1 from the table was never checked on the DNA. The germline gives CDR1 SQVTM, CDR2 ANQGSEA. Inclusive of both ends, the CDR3 amounts to 13 amino acids. CDR3 sequence reads: CSVVGQINEPRHS.

The chain is built from TRBV29-1 and TRBJ2-3; TRBD1 or TRBD2 may be the D gene (5 bases each). Per the germline V gene, CDR1 is SQVTM and CDR2 is ANQGSEA. V was pared by 3 bases and J by 14 bases, with 24 bases between. CDR3 length equals 14 residues. The CDR3 sequence: CSVDRTAMGDTPYF. The CDR3 DNA reads as TGCAGCGTTGACAGGACGGCCATGGGGGATACACCGTATTTT.

This CDR3 is CASSAGTREVNERFF. The CDR3 region has the DNA TGTGCCAGCAGCGCCGGGACTAGAGAGGTTAATGAGAGGTTCTTC. V is TRBV11-3 and J is TRBJ2-1, with 8 bases identical to TRBD2. Germline CDR1 reads SGHNT; CDR2 reads YENEEA. Trimming took 5 bases from V and 15 from J; bases not matched to a gene: 18. The CDR3 runs to 15 residues.

This clonotype appeared once. This may be a read error: a much more frequent sequence differs by one nucleotide. V and J are TRBV28 and TRBJ2-7; D unresolved. The germline gives CDR1 MDHEN, CDR2 SYDVKM. The CDR3 has 13 amino acids. The V end was cut by 3 bases, the J end by 3 bases, with 9 bases between. Here the CDR3 reads CASSLTPLYEQYF. In nucleotides, the CDR3 is TGTGCCAGCAGTTTGACCCCCCTCTACGAGCAGTACTTC.